This record covers a single T cell receptor beta chain. The sample belongs to a study of technical replicates of blood from a few donors. The table came from immunoSEQ multiplex PCR; TCRdb's copy has only in-frame clones and leaves some out. The table records almost 70,000 clones, 92% of them present only once. J gave up 6 bases and V 0 bases, and 4 bases lay outside the gene matches. Germline assignment: CDR1 SGDLS and CDR2 YYNGEE. The CDR3 totals 15 residues. Input material: T cells isolated from PBMCs. The chain couples TRBV9 to TRBJ2-7; 12 bases are a match to TRBD2. This sequence was found in a human donor in good health. The CDR3 region is CASSVGLAGGSEQYF. DNA for the CDR3: TGTGCCAGCAGCGTAGGGCTAGCGGGAGGGAGCGAGCAGTACTTC.